Sequencing of this T cell receptor (beta chain) was carried out in a study of blood T cell repertoires in COVID-19. Study summary: Acute-phase and convalescent COVID-19 samples originated in the United States, Italy and Spain. In each case, the material was cDNA or gDNA derived from T cells, B-cell-depleted T cells, or PBMCs.

Germline V gives CDR1 MNHEY, CDR2 SMNVEV (reference sequence). J was trimmed by 0 bases and V by 3 bases; bases with no gene match: 6. The CDR3 contains 17 residues. Study processing details: Estimated nucleated cell counts came from reference gene primer amplification. TCRdb's copy holds only in-frame clones and misses some; the assay was immunoSEQ multiplex PCR. V, J and clone size are taken as reported in that table, and D and trimming were inferred from the DNA itself. The top ten clones hold roughly 0.25% of a sample with roughly 670,000 clones, about nine tenths of them seen once. This chain uses TRBV27 with TRBJ1-1; 11 bases align to TRBD1. This TCR came from a woman aged 18-29 years with acute or convalescent COVID-19. The sample was peripheral blood. The CDR3 reads CASSFRTGGEVNTEAFF. CDR3 bases: TGTGCCAGCAGTTTCCGGACAGGGGGCGAAGTGAACACTGAAGCTTTCTTT.